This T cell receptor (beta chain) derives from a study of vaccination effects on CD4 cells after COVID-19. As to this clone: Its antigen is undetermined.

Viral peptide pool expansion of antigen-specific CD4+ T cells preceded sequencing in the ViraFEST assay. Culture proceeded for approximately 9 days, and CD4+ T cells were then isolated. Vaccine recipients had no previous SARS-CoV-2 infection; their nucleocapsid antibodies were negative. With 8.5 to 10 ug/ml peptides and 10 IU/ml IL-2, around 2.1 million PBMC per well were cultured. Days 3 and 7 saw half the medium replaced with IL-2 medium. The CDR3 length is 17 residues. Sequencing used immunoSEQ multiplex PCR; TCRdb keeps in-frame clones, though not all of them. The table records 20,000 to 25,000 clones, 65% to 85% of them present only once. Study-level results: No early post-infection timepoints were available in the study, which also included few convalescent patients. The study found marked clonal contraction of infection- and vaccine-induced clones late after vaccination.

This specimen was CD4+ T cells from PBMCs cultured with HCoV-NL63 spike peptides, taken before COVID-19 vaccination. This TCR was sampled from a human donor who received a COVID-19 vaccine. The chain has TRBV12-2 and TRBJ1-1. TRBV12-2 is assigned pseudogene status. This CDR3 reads CASRFSEQGQVNTEAFF. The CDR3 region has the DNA TGTGCAAGTCGCTTTAGCGAACAAGGGCAGGTTAACACTGAAGCTTTCTTT.